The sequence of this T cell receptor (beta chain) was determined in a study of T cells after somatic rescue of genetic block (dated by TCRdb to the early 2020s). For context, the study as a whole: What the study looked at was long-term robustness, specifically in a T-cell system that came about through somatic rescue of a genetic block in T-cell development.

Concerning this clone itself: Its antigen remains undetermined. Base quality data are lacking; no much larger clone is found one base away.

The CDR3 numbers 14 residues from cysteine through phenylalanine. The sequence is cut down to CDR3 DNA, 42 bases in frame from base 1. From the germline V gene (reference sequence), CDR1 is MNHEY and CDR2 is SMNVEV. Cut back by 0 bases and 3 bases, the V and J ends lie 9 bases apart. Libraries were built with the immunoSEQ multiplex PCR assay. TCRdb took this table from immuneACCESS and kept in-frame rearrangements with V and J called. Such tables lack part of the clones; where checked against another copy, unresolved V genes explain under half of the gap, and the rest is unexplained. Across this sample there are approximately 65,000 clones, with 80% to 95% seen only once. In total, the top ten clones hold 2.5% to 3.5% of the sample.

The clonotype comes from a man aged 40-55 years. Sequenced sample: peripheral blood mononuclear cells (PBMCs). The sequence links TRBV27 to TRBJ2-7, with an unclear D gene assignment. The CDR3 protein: CASSLSGGYYEQYF. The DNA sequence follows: TGTGCCAGCAGTTTATCAGGTGGTTACTACGAGCAGTACTTC.